Listed below are T cell receptor beta chains from one sample, sequenced in a study of blood T cell repertoires in COVID-19. Repertoires were generated with immunoSEQ multiplex PCR, while TCRdb's copy carries only in-frame clones and drops some. The sample carries around 200,000 clones, around 81% recorded once. The sequencing input was peripheral blood. Receptor source: a man aged 50-60 years with active or convalescent COVID-19. The CDR3 runs from the conserved cysteine through the conserved F or W. The D gene is left open where the match is weak. Not all rows give a size; the values are once, few, many and, for expanded clones, a class.

V gene	J gene	clone size	D gene	CDR3 DNA	CDR3 protein
TRBV18	TRBJ2-7	-	-	TGTGCCAGCTCACGTTCTGGGGCCCTCTCCTACGAGCAGTACTTC	CASSRSGALSYEQYF
TRBV19	TRBJ2-1	-	-	TGTGCCAGTAGTATAGGTCCCCTTCCTAGTTACAATGAGCAGTTCTTC	CASSIGPLPSYNEQFF
TRBV5-5	TRBJ2-2	-	-	TGTGCCAGCAGCTTGAGGGAGTTCGACACCGGGGAGCTGTTTTTT	CASSLREFDTGELFF
TRBV5-1	TRBJ1-2	-	TRBD1	TGCGCCAGCAGCTTGGCCTTAACAGGGGGCGATGGCTACACCTTC	CASSLALTGGDGYTF
TRBV30	TRBJ1-1	-	TRBD1	TGTGCCTGGAGAACGGGACAGATGAACACTGAAGCTTTCTTT	CAWRTGQMNTEAFF
TRBV6-5	TRBJ1-6	-	TRBD1	TGTGCCAGCAATGGACAGGGCAATTCACCCCTCCACTTT	CASNGQGNSPLHF
TRBV9	TRBJ2-1	-	TRBD2	TGTGCCAGCAGCGTAGAAGCGGGGGGTCTCTACAATGAGCAGTTCTTC	CASSVEAGGLYNEQFF
TRBV5-1	TRBJ2-6	-	-	TGCGCCAGCAGCTTGGCCGTATCCGGCTCTGGGGCCAACGTCCTGACTTTC	CASSLAVSGSGANVLTF
TRBV5-4	TRBJ2-1	-	-	TGTGCCAGCAGTTCCGGGACACCGAGCTCCTACAATGAGCAGTTCTTC	CASSSGTPSSYNEQFF
TRBV28	TRBJ1-5	-	TRBD1	TGTGCCAGCAGTTCAGTCACAGGGGAGAGTCAGCCCCAGCATTTT	CASSSVTGESQPQHF
TRBV18	TRBJ2-1	many	TRBD1	TGTGCCAGCTCACCCCTCGGGACAGGGGGCCGAAATGAGCAGTTCTTC	CASSPLGTGGRNEQFF
TRBV7-3	TRBJ2-7	-	TRBD2	TGTGCCAGCAGCTTGCGGGGGGCTCAAGAGCAGTACTTC	CASSLRGAQEQYF
TRBV9	TRBJ2-5	-	-	TGTGCCAGCAGCCCTTGGGGGCTCCAAGAGACCCAGTACTTC	CASSPWGLQETQYF
TRBV29-1	TRBJ2-7	-	TRBD1	TGCAGCGTTGAGACAGGGACCAGCTCCTACGAGCAGTACTTC	CSVETGTSSYEQYF
TRBV7-8	TRBJ1-3	few	TRBD1	TGTGCCACCGGACAGGGGGCCGGAACTTTTGGAAACACCATATATTTT	CATGQGAGTFGNTIYF
TRBV6-2/TRBV6-3	TRBJ1-6	-	TRBD1	TGTGCCAGCAGTTACGACGGGACAGCCAGTCGGCCCCTCCACTTT	CASSYDGTASRPLHF
TRBV5-1	TRBJ2-7	-	-	TGCGCCAGCAGTCCAGATTCCTACGAGCAGTACTTC	CASSPDSYEQYF
TRBV9	TRBJ2-1	-	TRBD2	TGTGCCAGCAGCGTACCGGGGGGTGTTGAGCAGTTCTTC	CASSVPGGVEQFF
TRBV6-6	TRBJ1-1	few	-	TGTGCCAGCTGCAGAGGGCCAGACACTGAAGCTTTCTTT	CASCRGPDTEAFF
TRBV5-1	TRBJ2-3	-	TRBD2	TGCGCCAGCAGCCTGCCGGGAGCGGGGTTCACAGATACGCAGTATTTT	CASSLPGAGFTDTQYF
TRBV5-1	TRBJ2-3	few	TRBD2	TGCGCCAGCAGCTTGTTAGGCGGGGGGAACACAGATACGCAGTATTTT	CASSLLGGGNTDTQYF
TRBV28	TRBJ1-2	-	TRBD1	TGTGCCAGCAGTCCGGGACAGCCCTATGGCTACACCTTC	CASSPGQPYGYTF
TRBV6-5	TRBJ2-7	-	-	TGTGCCAGCAGTTACGGGCGCAGATCCTACGAGCAGTACTTC	CASSYGRRSYEQYF
TRBV5-1	TRBJ1-1	-	-	TGCGCCAGCAGCTCCACCCCCAGGGCTGTGAACACTGAAGCTTTCTTT	CASSSTPRAVNTEAFF
TRBV6-1	TRBJ1-5	few	-	TGTGCCAGCAGTGAAGCCCTAGGAGGGGGGGCGCCCCAGCATTTT	CASSEALGGGAPQHF
TRBV6-6	TRBJ2-1	-	TRBD2	TGTGCCAGCAGTTACTTACCTACTAGCGGGGCGTTCTTC	CASSYLPTSGAFF
TRBV5-6	TRBJ2-7	-	TRBD1	TGTGCCAGCAGCTTGGACAGGGGGAGTCCTTTC	CASSLDRGSPF
TRBV4-3	TRBJ2-3	-	TRBD2	TGCGCCAGCAGCCAAGCCGGGACTAGGGCAGATACGCAGTATTTT	CASSQAGTRADTQYF
TRBV28	TRBJ1-2	-	-	TGTGCCAGCAGTGTAGCAGGGCACGGCTACACCTTC	CASSVAGHGYTF
TRBV9	TRBJ2-3	-	-	TGTGCCAGCAGCGTAGGTAGCGATGTCACAGATACGCAGTATTTT	CASSVGSDVTDTQYF
TRBV7-6	TRBJ2-3	-	TRBD2	TGTGCCAGCAGCCGACGGACTAGCGGGGTTGGAGATACGCAGTATTTT	CASSRRTSGVGDTQYF
TRBV2	TRBJ1-1	-	TRBD1	TGTGCCAGCAGTGAAGGGGACAGGGGGAACACTGAAGCTTTCTTT	CASSEGDRGNTEAFF